The source of this T cell receptor beta chain is a study of blood T cell repertoires in COVID-19. Study-wide background: Acute and convalescent COVID-19 specimens originated in the United States, Italy and Spain. T cells, B-cell-depleted T cells, or PBMCs supplied cDNA or gDNA.

CDR1 is SGHRS, CDR2 YFSETQ, per germline. The CDR3 runs to 14 residues. The germline V and J ends were trimmed by 0 bases and 1 base, with 7 bases remaining between them. The method was immunoSEQ multiplex PCR; TCRdb's version includes in-frame clones alone and lacks a portion of them. Seen here are about 130,000 clones, approximately 82% observed once, and the top ten hold 12%. The sequence derives from a man aged 55 to 70 with acute or convalescent COVID-19. Material: peripheral blood. This chain connects TRBV5-1 to TRBJ1-1; weak D call: TRBD1 (5 bases). The CDR3 region is CASSLGQKNTEAFF. The CDR3 DNA follows: TGCGCCAGCAGCTTGGGACAGAAGAACACTGAAGCTTTCTTT.